Given below is one TCR beta chain in context. Genomic DNA, serving as template, underwent TCR beta VDJ and CDR3 profiling. MiXCR, applied by TCRdb to the reads, yields one record per CDR3 protein. The sample has 400,000 to 500,000 distinct CDR3 sequences, 65% to 80% seen once. This entry is derived from a study of CD8+CD57+ T cells in acquired aplastic anemia. The sequenced sample consisted of sorted CD4+, CD8+, or CD8+CD57+ T cells (not recorded which) from PBMCs. The clonotype originates from a human donor in good health, serving as a control.

The CDR3 loop is CASSATVGSAYEQYF. The CDR3 DNA is TGTGCCAGCAGCGCCACGGTCGGGTCAGCCTACGAGCAGTACTTC. The chain has TRBV5-8 and TRBJ2-7, with D hard to call. The CDR3 covers 15 residues. With 4 bases removed from V and 2 bases from J, the gap between germline ends came to 16 bases. Germline V gene lookup returns CDR1 SGHTS and CDR2 YDEGEE.